This entry concerns a single TCR beta chain. This receptor's antigen is unknown. As the CDR3 is not closed by the conserved phenylalanine or tryptophan, this likely results from a read error. These data come from a study of metastatic and nonmetastatic thyroid tumors (TCRdb year 2020). The study in broad terms: The researchers compared repertoires between peripheral blood samples and tumor or nodule tissue samples from patients with malignant or benign thyroid disease. What the authors observed across the whole study: TCR beta diversity was reported as significantly higher in malignant tumors than in benign nodules, in both blood and tumor samples.

Library generation was performed with PCR. The sequencer was an Illumina HiSeq 4000. High-throughput sequencing was used to profile the TCR beta-chain CDR3 region of every patient. Turning to the authors' computational methods: A classifier to discriminate distant-metastatic papillary thyroid cancer patients was built from CDR3 differences across clinicopathological groups. The Shannon index was used to assess repertoire diversity, and the Morisita-Horn index was used to assess tumor-blood repertoire similarity. The public reads were reprocessed in TCRdb via fastp at Q25 and MiXCR, keeping in-frame beta chains. V and J calls and clone size were set by TCRdb, not the authors. The sample includes some 18,000 clones, with 34% observed a single time. The ten top clones hold more than 8% of the sample. V is pruned by 1 base and J by 7 bases, leaving 7 bases of the junction without a gene match. Sequences LGHDT (CDR1) and YNNKEL (CDR2) are obtained from the germline V gene (reference sequence). A total of 14 residues make up the CDR3, ends included. CDR3 DNA is the only sequence kept; it has 42 bases, read in frame from the first base.

No treatment had been received by any patient before thyroid surgery. Patient clinical samples collected from about 2012 to 2018 were retrospectively analysed using T-cell receptor beta sequencing. The rearrangement combines TRBV3-1 with TRBJ2-7; the junction holds 7 bases that match TRBD2. The sequence was obtained from a male donor with papillary thyroid cancer or a benign thyroid nodule (not recorded which). Some clones in this sample may be carry-over from other donors' samples. The sequenced sample consisted of tumor tissue. This receptor carries the CDR3 CASSQATSAGEQYY. The nucleotides are TGTGCCAGCAGCCAAGCCACTAGCGCAGGGGAGCAGTACTAC.